This entry features one T cell receptor (beta chain) sequence. The target of this receptor is not known. The input lacks base qualities; no much larger clone sits a single base away. The data originate from a study of T-cell memory formation after mild COVID-19 (dated by TCRdb to about 2021). Regarding the research as a whole: TCR sequence clusters from the two donors were largely donor specific. T-cell clones expanding and contracting after mild COVID-19 in two donors were tracked by longitudinal TCRalpha and TCRbeta repertoire sequencing. Two young, previously healthy adult volunteers made up the cohort, one male and one female. Beyond this particular receptor, the publication reports: Contracting CD4+ clones appeared mostly in the CM and EM memory subsets, whereas CD8+ clones were enriched in EMRA. Clones contracting from day 15 to 85 had balanced CD4/CD8 phenotypes, while a second wave expanding from day 15 to 37 was biased towards CD4+. Some responding clones were detected in pre-infection memory, which suggested that pre-existing cross-reactive memory T cells had joined the SARS-CoV-2 response. Only a couple of mild cases were covered in the study, and larger cohorts including severe cases with pre-infection samples were considered necessary. SARS-CoV-2 specificity was not confirmed for the second-wave clones peaking on day 37.

Counted from cysteine to phenylalanine, this CDR3 has 13 amino acids. Only CDR3 DNA is held: 39 bases, read in frame from base 1. Based on the germline V gene (reference sequence), the CDR1 and CDR2 sequences are LNHDA and SQIVND. V was cut back by 7 bases and J by 3 bases, leaving a gap of 12 bases between them. The sample was run on an Illumina NovaSeq 6000. cDNA libraries for TCRalpha and TCRbeta were prepared by 5'RACE using constant-segment primers, with sample barcodes and unique molecular identifiers added. Trizol reagent was used to extract RNA from every sample. Amplification of the libraries took two PCR steps, and the second step added a second sample barcode plus Illumina TruSeq adapters. The libraries were sequenced on an Illumina NovaSeq using 2 x 150 bp paired-end reads. The original methods were these. Demultiplexing of reads and collapsing into UMI-guided consensus sequences were performed with migec v1.2.7. Using mixcr v2.1.11, UMI consensuses were aligned to TRA and TRB V and J templates and then assembled into clonotypes. Expanded or contracted clonotypes were those called significant by both edgeR and NoisET, with noise models trained on biological replicates. For edgeR calls, the thresholds were a false discovery rate-adjusted p below 0.01 and a log2 fold-change of 1. As an exploratory analysis of dynamics, max-normalized trajectories of the 1000 most abundant clonotypes were examined by PCA with hierarchical clustering. Separately sequenced CD4+ and CD8+ repertoires were used to assign the CD4 or CD8 phenotype of responding clones. The raw public data were reprocessed by TCRdb itself: fastp quality trimming at Q25, MiXCR clonotype calling, in-frame beta chains only. Merged by CDR3 protein, the rows form single entries marked with the most common genes and DNA. The V and J calls here are based on TCRdb, not the publication. In all, the sample holds a few hundred thousand distinct CDR3 sequences, and 28% of those were seen once. The top ten hold 13% of the sample.

Ficoll-Paque density gradient centrifugation was used to isolate PBMCs. The V and J segments used are TRBV19 and TRBJ1-2; TRBD1 is a possible D gene, resting on 5 matching bases. The source material was PBMCs or a T cell subset sorted from them (not recorded which). The sequence came from an adult woman who had mild COVID-19 (a few samples of this study predate the infection). The sample titles of this study are shuffled in the database, so cell type and time point are left out; the donor was told from shared clones. In nucleotide form, the sequence is TGTGCCAGTATGGGACGTGGAGACTATGGCTACACCTTC. This encodes CASMGRGDYGYTF.